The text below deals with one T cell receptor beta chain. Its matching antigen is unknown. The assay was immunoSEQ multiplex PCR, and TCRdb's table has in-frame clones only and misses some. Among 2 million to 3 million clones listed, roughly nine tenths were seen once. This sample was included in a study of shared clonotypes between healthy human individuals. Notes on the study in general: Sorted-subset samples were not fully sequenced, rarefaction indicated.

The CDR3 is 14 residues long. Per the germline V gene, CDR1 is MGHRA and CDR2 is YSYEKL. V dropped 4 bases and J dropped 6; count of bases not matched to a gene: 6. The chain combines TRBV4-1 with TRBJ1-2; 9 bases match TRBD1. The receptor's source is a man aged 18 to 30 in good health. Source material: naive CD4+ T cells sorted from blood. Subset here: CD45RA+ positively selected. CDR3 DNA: TGCGCCAGCAGCCGACCGGGACAGGGACATGGCTACACCTTC. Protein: CASSRPGQGHGYTF.